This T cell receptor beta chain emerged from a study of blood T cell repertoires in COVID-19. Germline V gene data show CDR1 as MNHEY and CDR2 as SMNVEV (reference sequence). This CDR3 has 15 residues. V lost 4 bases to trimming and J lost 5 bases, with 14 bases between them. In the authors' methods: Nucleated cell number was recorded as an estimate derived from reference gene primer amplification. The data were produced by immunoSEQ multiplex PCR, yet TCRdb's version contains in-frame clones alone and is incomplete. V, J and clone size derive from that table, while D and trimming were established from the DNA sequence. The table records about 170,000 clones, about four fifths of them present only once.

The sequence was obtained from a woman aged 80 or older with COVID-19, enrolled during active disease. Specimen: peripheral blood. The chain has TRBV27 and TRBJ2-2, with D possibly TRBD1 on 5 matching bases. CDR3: CASSSQGPWTGELFF. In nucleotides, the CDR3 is TGTGCCAGCAGTTCTCAGGGTCCCTGGACCGGGGAGCTGTTTTTT.